Below, 19 T cell receptor beta chains from the same sample are listed, as sequenced in a study of blood T cell repertoires in COVID-19 (TCRdb year 2020). The library was made by the immunoSEQ multiplex PCR assay. TCRdb obtained this table from immuneACCESS and retained in-frame rearrangements with V and J assigned. These tables miss some clones; where compared with another copy, unresolved V genes account for less than half of the shortfall, and the remainder is unexplained. Across this sample there are 110,000 to 150,000 clones, with 85% seen only once. Of the sample, under 3% falls within the top ten clones. The specimen was peripheral blood. The receptors were gathered from a man over 45 with acute or convalescent COVID-19.

The chain combines TRBV7-3 with TRBJ2-5; the D gene is possibly TRBD1 (6 bases). The germline V gene has CDR1 SGHTA and CDR2 FQGTGA. This CDR3 is 14 amino acids long. The V and J ends lost 5 bases and 5 bases respectively, with 15 bases between them. CDR3 nucleotide sequence: TGTGCCAGCAGCCCCTGGCAGGGGTCGGAGACCCAGTACTTC. Encoded protein: CASSPWQGSETQYF.

The chain couples TRBV9 to TRBJ1-2, with 8 bases fitting TRBD1. V lost 1 base to trimming and J lost 4 bases; unmatched junction nucleotides: 6. The CDR3 has 15 residues. The germline V gene has CDR1 SGDLS and CDR2 YYNGEE. DNA of the CDR3: TGTGCCAGCAGCGTACAGGGGGCGCACGGCTATGGCTACACCTTC. It encodes CASSVQGAHGYGYTF.

CDR3 residues: CASSYLDRGEQYF. CDR3 nucleotide sequence: TGTGCCAGCAGTTATCTCGACAGGGGCGAGCAGTACTTC. This chain joins TRBV6-5 and TRBJ2-7, with TRBD1 matching 8 bases. The CDR3 extends over 13 amino acids. Germline-derived CDR1 and CDR2 are MNHEY and SVGAGI. With 3 bases clipped from V and 6 bases from J, the junction kept 4 bases outside the gene matches.

This sequence joins TRBV18 and TRBJ2-1; 8 bases agree with TRBD1. Germline V gene data show CDR1 as KGHSH and CDR2 as LQKENI. V dropped 2 bases and J dropped 5; count of bases not matched to a gene: 8. The CDR3 sequence is 16 residues long. CDR3 sequence (DNA): TGTGCCAGCTCACCATTCCCTGACAGGGGTCACAATGAGCAGTTCTTC. It encodes CASSPFPDRGHNEQFF.

This CDR3 reads CASSLRGRSGVTDTQYF. The CDR3 DNA sequence: TGTGCCAGCAGCTTAAGGGGCAGGAGCGGGGTCACAGATACGCAGTATTTT. The chain links TRBV7-3 to TRBJ2-3; 7 bases line up with TRBD2. Germline V gives CDR1 SGHTA, CDR2 FQGTGA. The CDR3 runs 17 residues. V lost 1 base to trimming and J lost 2 bases; unmatched junction nucleotides: 9.

The chain has TRBV6-2 or TRBV6-3 and TRBJ2-5, with a tentative D call TRBD2 (5 bases). The CDR3 has 13 amino acids. In germline, CDR1 is MNHEY, CDR2 SVGEGT. V was trimmed by 2 bases and J by 10 bases, leaving 14 bases between them. For the CDR3, the DNA is TGTGCCAGCAGTTACGTATACCGAGAGGGCCAGTACTTC. Protein: CASSYVYREGQYF.

The V and J genes are TRBV9 and TRBJ2-2; no reliable D call. The CDR3 has 13 amino acids. The V gene's germline CDR1 is SGDLS and CDR2 YYNGEE. V lost 6 bases and J 4 bases, leaving 10 bases between the germline ends. CDR3 DNA: TGTGCCAGCACTTCGGGTGCCACCGGGGAGCTGTTTTTT. It specifies CASTSGATGELFF.

The V and J genes are TRBV30 and TRBJ1-2, with 7 bases that match TRBD1. The CDR3 is 13 amino acids. Per germline, CDR1 GTSNPN and CDR2 SVGIG (reference sequence). DNA of the CDR3: TGTGCTTTCACCCGGGACAGACCTTATGGCTACACCTTC. Amino acids: CAFTRDRPYGYTF. Together with reference TRBV30 and TRBJ1-2, the CDR3 gives the full variable domain: SQTIHQWPATLVQPVGSPLSLECTVEGTSNPNLYWYRQAAGRGLQLLFYSVGIGQISSEVPQNLSASRPQDRQFILSSKKLLLSDSGFYLCAFTRDRPYGYTFGSGTRLTVV.

This clone was seen a single time. The rearrangement joins TRBV28 to TRBJ2-7, with 10 bases aligning to TRBD1. Germline V gives CDR1 MDHEN, CDR2 SYDVKM. This CDR3 region has 15 residues. V shed 7 bases, J shed 7 bases, and the junction held 13 bases outside the gene matches. CDR3 coding DNA: TGTGCCAGCAATACCGGACAGGGGGTCTTGGGGGAGCAGTACTTC. Translation gives CASNTGQGVLGEQYF.

This chain joins TRBV7-8 and TRBJ2-7; 8 nucleotides align to TRBD1. Unmatched junction bases numbered 5, after V lost 4 bases and J lost 6 bases. The CDR3 sequence is 13 residues long. Per germline, CDR1 SGHVS and CDR2 FQNEAQ. CDR3 DNA: TGTGCCAGCAGCTCGGACAGGGTAGGCGAGCAGTACTTC. This gives the protein CASSSDRVGEQYF. Together with reference TRBV7-8 and TRBJ2-7, the CDR3 gives the full variable domain: GAGVSQSPRYKVAKRGQDVALRCDPISGHVSLFWYQQALGQGPEFLTYFQNEAQLDKSGLPSDRFFAERPEGSVSTLKIQRTQQEDSAVYLCASSSDRVGEQYFGPGTRLTVT.

The V and J genes are TRBV28 and TRBJ2-7, with TRBD2 matching over 7 bases. The trim removed 1 base at V and 4 bases at J, leaving 7 bases unmatched. Germline V gene sequence: CDR1 MDHEN, CDR2 SYDVKM. The CDR3 loop spans 15 amino acids. CDR3 coding DNA: TGTGCCAGCAGTTTATCTCCGGGAGGCGGGTACGAGCAGTACTTC. Its protein product is CASSLSPGGGYEQYF. The entire variable domain, with the rest obtained from reference TRBV28 and TRBJ2-7, is as follows: DVKVTQSSRYLVKRTGEKVFLECVQDMDHENMFWYRQDPGLGLRLIYFSYDVKMKEKGDIPEGYSVSREKKERFSLILESASTNQTSMYLCASSLSPGGGYEQYFGPGTRLTVT.

This clone was observed a single time. The V call is TRBV30, the J call TRBJ1-1; perhaps TRBD1 as D (5 bases). Germline assignment: CDR1 GTSNPN and CDR2 SVGIG (reference sequence). This CDR3 has 11 amino acids. Trimming pared 7 bases from V and 8 bases from J, leaving 14 bases between. CDR3 loop: CAFNRAGEAFF. The CDR3 bases are TGTGCCTTCAATCGGGCAGGGGAAGCTTTCTTT.

The gene calls are TRBV29-1 and TRBJ2-7, with 11 nucleotides matching TRBD1. Germline V gene sequence: CDR1 SQVTM, CDR2 ANQGSEA. This CDR3 is 16 amino acids long. After removal of 7 bases from V and 2 bases from J, the junction contained 13 bases not matched to a gene. As DNA, the CDR3 is TGCAGCGCCACCGGACAGGGGGCGAAGGGGACCTACGAGCAGTACTTC. It specifies CSATGQGAKGTYEQYF.

The chain recombines TRBV7-8 with TRBJ1-5; D is possibly TRBD1 (6 bases). The CDR3 length is 16 residues. Per the germline V gene, CDR1 is SGHVS and CDR2 is FQNEAQ. The V end was cut by 0 bases, the J end by 1 base, with 10 bases between. CDR3 residues: CASSLAGGQSNQPQHF. CDR3 sequence (DNA): TGTGCCAGCAGCTTAGCGGGGGGGCAGAGCAATCAGCCCCAGCATTTT. Filled out from reference TRBV7-8 and TRBJ1-5, the complete variable domain reads GAGVSQSPRYKVAKRGQDVALRCDPISGHVSLFWYQQALGQGPEFLTYFQNEAQLDKSGLPSDRFFAERPEGSVSTLKIQRTQQEDSAVYLCASSLAGGQSNQPQHFGDGTRLSIL.

The CDR3 sequence is CASSLEGTGYGNEQFF. Written as DNA, the CDR3 is TGTGCCAGCAGCTTAGAAGGGACAGGGTATGGCAATGAGCAGTTCTTC. The chain recombines TRBV11-3 with TRBJ2-1; 9 bases line up with TRBD1. The CDR3 has 16 residues. Per germline, CDR1 SGHNT and CDR2 YENEEA. V was clipped by 0 bases and J by 6 bases; unmatched bases: 6.

J is TRBJ2-7 and V is TRBV28, with 13 bases that match TRBD2. Per the germline V gene, CDR1 is MDHEN and CDR2 is SYDVKM. Unmatched junction bases numbered 3, after V lost 6 bases and J lost 1 base. The CDR3 loop spans 15 amino acids. The chain's CDR3 is CASRPTSGGSYEQYF. The CDR3 DNA reads TGTGCCAGCAGGCCGACTAGCGGGGGGTCCTACGAGCAGTACTTC.

The chain joins TRBV5-1 to TRBJ1-3, with D hard to call. With 4 bases removed from V and 7 bases from J, the gap between germline ends came to 15 bases. Germline lookup yields CDR1 SGHRS and CDR2 YFSETQ. The CDR3 has 14 residues. The CDR3 loop reads CASSKDGLSNTIYF. The CDR3 DNA follows: TGCGCCAGCAGCAAGGACGGACTCTCTAACACCATATATTTT.

The V and J genes are TRBV15 and TRBJ2-3, with TRBD2 as a possible D gene (6 bases). The germline V gene has CDR1 LNHNV and CDR2 YYDKDF (reference sequence). Trimming shortened V by 0 bases and J by 1 base, and 11 bases separated the two germline ends. This CDR3 spans 16 amino acids. For the CDR3, the DNA is TGTGCCACCAGCAGAGATCGGGCTAGCGGCACAGATACGCAGTATTTT. Translated, it gives CATSRDRASGTDTQYF.

This chain joins TRBV19 and TRBJ2-7, with 11 bases identical to TRBD1. This CDR3 spans 13 amino acids. The V gene's germline CDR1 is LNHDA and CDR2 SQIVND (reference sequence). Trimming at V came to 7 bases and at J to 5 bases, leaving 4 bases not matched to a gene. The CDR3 sequence is CASNGQGAHEQYF. The CDR3 nucleotides are TGTGCCAGTAACGGACAGGGGGCCCACGAGCAGTACTTC.